The 29 T cell receptor beta chains in this list originate from one sample, sequenced in a study of CD8 T cells in ankylosing spondylitis. TCRdb re-analysed the 5' RACE reads in MiXCR, keeping a single row per CDR3 protein. This table holds 30,000 to 45,000 distinct CDR3 sequences, more than 9.5% found once. Source material: synovial fluid, either unsorted or a sorted T cell fraction (not recorded which). The receptors originated from a male donor with ankylosing spondylitis.

The table lists this clonotype with many counts. The V gene is TRBV6-1, the J gene TRBJ2-7, with D tentatively TRBD1 (6 bases). Germline V gene lookup returns CDR1 MNHNS and CDR2 SASEGT. The V gene lost 0 bases and the J gene lost 0 bases, with 12 bases spanning the gap. The CDR3 is made up of 16 amino acids. The CDR3 region has the DNA TGTGCCAGCAGTGAAGCCACAGGGTGGAGCTCCTACGAGCAGTACTTC. Translating gives CASSEATGWSSYEQYF.

This clonotype came up many times. The chain couples TRBV12-3 or TRBV12-4 to TRBJ1-2; 9 positions agree with TRBD1. J lost 6 bases, V lost 2 bases, and 1 base had no gene match. This CDR3 spans 13 amino acids. The CDR3 sequence: CASSLTGGDGYTF. The DNA for the CDR3 is TGTGCCAGCAGTTTAACAGGGGGCGATGGCTACACCTTC.

DNA of the CDR3: TGTGCCAGCAGCTTGCGAGCGGGCCAAGAGACCCAGTACTTC. As protein: CASSLRAGQETQYF. V usage is TRBV11-3 and J usage is TRBJ2-5, with a tentative D call TRBD2 (6 bases). Trimming pared 3 bases from V and 1 base from J, leaving 9 bases between. CDR3 length equals 14 residues. Germline V CDR1 and CDR2: SGHNT, YENEEA.

This chain links TRBV29-1 with TRBJ2-1; TRBD2 aligns across 7 bases. CDR3 size: 13 residues. Germline trimming cut 6 bases from V and 10 bases from J; bases unmatched to any gene: 12. Per germline, CDR1 SQVTM and CDR2 ANQGSEA. The CDR3: CSVNGAGAGEQFF. In DNA, the CDR3 is TGCAGCGTCAACGGGGCGGGAGCGGGGGAGCAGTTCTTC.

This clonotype was detected only a few times. V is TRBV7-2 and J is TRBJ2-7; 10 positions agree with TRBD2. From germline, CDR1 is SGHTA and CDR2 FQGNSA. The CDR3 contains 15 residues. V shed 5 bases, J shed 2 bases, and the junction held 6 bases outside the gene matches. The CDR3 coding sequence is TGTGCCAGCAGCCAATCTAGCGGGAGCGCCTACGAGCAGTACTTC. Amino acid sequence: CASSQSSGSAYEQYF.

The CDR3 here is CASSPPTGENTEAFF. The CDR3 nucleotides read TGTGCCAGCTCACCACCAACAGGGGAGAACACTGAAGCTTTCTTT. The rearrangement joins TRBV18 to TRBJ1-1; 7 positions match TRBD1. J gave up 1 base and V 0 bases, and 2 bases lay outside the gene matches. This CDR3 spans 15 amino acids. In germline, CDR1 is KGHSH, CDR2 LQKENI. The entire variable domain, with the rest obtained from reference TRBV18 and TRBJ1-1, is as follows: NAGVMQNPRHLVRRRGQEARLRCSPMKGHSHVYWYRQLPEEGLKFMVYLQKENIIDESGMPKERFSAEFPKEGPSILRIQQVVRGDSAAYFCASSPPTGENTEAFFGQGTRLTVV.

This clonotype is termed medium-sized (0.01 to 0.1%). This chain links TRBV5-1 with TRBJ2-1, with D perhaps TRBD2 (6 bases). The CDR3 is made up of 14 amino acids. Trimming removed 4 bases at V and 3 bases at J, with 11 bases between. Germline assignment: CDR1 SGHRS and CDR2 YFSETQ. In DNA, the CDR3 is TGCGCCAGCAGCGAACATAGCGGCTACAATGAGCAGTTCTTC. Protein: CASSEHSGYNEQFF.

The sample holds many counts of this clonotype. The chain couples TRBV16 to TRBJ1-1, with D unclear. V was pared by 2 bases and J by 4 bases, with 8 bases between. Germline CDR1 KGHSY, CDR2 FQNENV. This CDR3 contains 13 residues. CDR3 loop: CASSQTGFTEAFF. The CDR3 coding sequence is TGTGCCAGCAGCCAAACTGGGTTCACTGAAGCTTTCTTT.

This clonotype was counted many times. The rearrangement links TRBV24-1 to TRBJ2-3, with 7 nucleotides matching TRBD2. V lost 5 bases to trimming and J lost 7 bases; unmatched junction nucleotides: 8. CDR3 size: 14 residues. CDR1 and CDR2 (germline): KGHDR, SFDVKD. Written as DNA, the CDR3 is TGTGCCACCAGTGGCCCGGGACTACCCTATACGCAGTATTTT. Translation gives CATSGPGLPYTQYF.

This clonotype was counted only a few times. V usage is TRBV5-4 and J usage is TRBJ2-3, with TRBD2 matching over 8 bases. The germline V gene encodes CDR1 SGHNT and CDR2 YYREEE (reference sequence). Trimming cost V 4 bases and J 2 bases; bases outside gene matches: 3. This CDR3 spans 14 amino acids. Here the CDR3 reads CASSRGGNTDTQYF. The CDR3 DNA follows: TGTGCCAGCAGCCGGGGGGGAAACACAGATACGCAGTATTTT.

This clonotype was observed at least ten times. The chain links TRBV7-9 to TRBJ2-3; possibly TRBD1 for D (6 bases). The germline V gene has CDR1 SEHNR and CDR2 FQNEAQ (reference sequence). V was clipped by 1 base and J by 4 bases, with 15 bases between them. The CDR3 consists of 16 residues. The CDR3 reads CASSLVATRGADTQYF. Here the CDR3 DNA reads TGTGCCAGCAGCTTAGTAGCCACCAGGGGCGCAGATACGCAGTATTTT.

The chain carries TRBV7-3 and TRBJ2-3, with D perhaps TRBD1 (5 bases). Germline V gene lookup returns CDR1 SGHTA and CDR2 FQGTGA. V lost 3 bases and J lost 6, with 13 bases in between. This CDR3 contains 14 residues. CDR3: CASSLGLRTDTQYF. CDR3 in DNA: TGTGCCAGCAGCTTGGGGCTGCGTACGGATACGCAGTATTTT.

This clonotype was counted at least ten times. CDR3 amino acids: CSAPQGPTDTQYF. CDR3 nucleotides: TGCAGTGCTCCACAGGGGCCTACAGATACGCAGTATTTT. The chain carries TRBV20-1 and TRBJ2-3; 7 nucleotides align to TRBD1. Germline-derived CDR1 and CDR2 are DFQATT and SNEGSKA (reference sequence). V dropped 5 bases and J dropped 3; count of bases not matched to a gene: 5. This CDR3 region has 13 residues.

This clonotype was recorded many times. The chain combines TRBV6-5 with TRBJ2-3; D possibly corresponds to TRBD2 (5 bases). Germline V gene sequence: CDR1 MNHEY, CDR2 SVGAGI. The CDR3 is 13 residues long. Trimming took off 4 bases at V and 6 bases at J, with 11 bases between the two ends. The CDR3 is CASSFSVEDTQYF. In nucleotides, the CDR3 is TGTGCCAGCAGTTTTAGCGTAGAGGATACGCAGTATTTT.

At least ten counts were recorded for this clonotype. The chain combines TRBV7-8 with TRBJ2-3; D not certain. V shed 3 bases and J shed 4 bases, with 5 bases lying between them. The CDR3 is 12 residues long. Germline CDR1 reads SGHVS; CDR2 reads FQNEAQ. Written as DNA, the CDR3 is TGTGCCAGCAGCTTTGGTCCAGATACGCAGTATTTT. This encodes CASSFGPDTQYF.

This chain connects TRBV6-2 or TRBV6-3 to TRBJ2-5; the match to TRBD2 covers 10 bases. V lost 5 bases to trimming and J lost 4 bases; unmatched junction nucleotides: 13. The CDR3 loop spans 17 amino acids. Germline assignment: CDR1 MNHEY and CDR2 SVGEGT. For the CDR3, the DNA is TGTGCCAGCAGTCCAACCCGGACTAGCGGAAGGGGAGAGACCCAGTACTTC. Protein: CASSPTRTSGRGETQYF.

This clonotype was counted at least ten times. The chain combines TRBV9 with TRBJ2-1; unclear D gene. This CDR3 is 13 amino acids long. Germline V gene lookup returns CDR1 SGDLS and CDR2 YYNGEE. The V end was cut by 0 bases, the J end by 9 bases, with 10 bases between. The CDR3 nucleotides read TGTGCCAGCAGCGTAGGCCTCCCTCTTGAGCAGTTCTTC. Amino acid sequence: CASSVGLPLEQFF.

This clonotype was seen ten or more times. The CDR3 DNA follows: TGTGCCAGCAGCCCATATATAGAGAACACCGGGGAGCTGTTTTTT. This translates into CASSPYIENTGELFF. This sequence joins TRBV5-6 and TRBJ2-2, with D unresolved. The CDR3 spans 15 residues. Per germline, CDR1 SGHDT and CDR2 YYEEEE. Trimming took off 4 bases at V and 1 base at J, with 11 bases between the two ends.

The genes are TRBV4-1 and TRBJ2-5, with 9 bases matching TRBD2. Germline assignment: CDR1 MGHRA and CDR2 YSYEKL. V lost 1 base to trimming and J lost 4 bases; unmatched junction nucleotides: 10. CDR3 length: 17 residues. CDR3 nucleotide sequence: TGCGCCAGCAGCCAAGTTAATAGCGGGAGTTGGAGAGAGACCCAGTACTTC. Its protein is CASSQVNSGSWRETQYF.

This clonotype was seen ten or more times. J is TRBJ2-7 and V is TRBV7-2; the D is unclear. The V gene's germline CDR1 is SGHTA and CDR2 FQGNSA. This CDR3 comprises 12 residues. V gave up 5 bases and J gave up 4 bases, with 9 bases separating them. Here the CDR3 reads CASSPRIYEQYF. DNA for the CDR3: TGTGCCAGCAGCCCGCGTATTTACGAGCAGTACTTC. Based on the CDR3 plus reference TRBV7-2 and TRBJ2-7, the full variable domain is GAGVSQSPSNKVTEKGKDVELRCDPISGHTALYWYRQSLGQGLEFLIYFQGNSAPDKSGLPSDRFSAERTGGSVSTLTIQRTQQEDSAVYLCASSPRIYEQYFGPGTRLTVT.

There are many counts of this clonotype. This chain links TRBV5-1 with TRBJ2-7; 14 bases line up with TRBD2. The CDR3 sequence is 15 residues long. Trimming at V came to 3 bases and at J to 4 bases, leaving 3 bases not matched to a gene. CDR1 is SGHRS, CDR2 YFSETQ, per germline. The CDR3 protein is CASSSGTSGRYEQYF. The CDR3 bases are TGCGCCAGCAGCTCCGGGACTAGCGGGAGATACGAGCAGTACTTC.

The chain recombines TRBV11-2 with TRBJ2-7; a weak D match, TRBD2 (5 bases). The CDR3 contains 15 residues. Germline loops: CDR1 SGHAT, CDR2 FQNNGV. Trimming removed 0 bases from V and 2 bases from J, with 11 bases in between. The CDR3 nucleotides are TGTGCCAGCAGCTTAGATCCCGACGGGGCCTACGAGCAGTACTTC. It yields the protein CASSLDPDGAYEQYF.

This clonotype has ten or more counts. The rearrangement links TRBV29-1 to TRBJ2-2; D call uncertain. In germline, CDR1 is SQVTM, CDR2 ANQGSEA. The CDR3 covers 13 residues. With 7 bases removed from V and 0 bases from J, the gap between germline ends came to 9 bases. CDR3 protein: CSALWTNTGELFF. In DNA form, the CDR3 reads TGCAGCGCTCTCTGGACGAACACCGGGGAGCTGTTTTTT.

The table lists this clonotype with a few counts. The rearrangement joins TRBV21-1 to TRBJ1-5. TRBV21-1 is a pseudogene segment. CDR3 size: 14 residues. The CDR3 DNA sequence: TGTGCCAGCAGTACCTATCTTGGGAGGGGGCCCCAGCATTTT. It yields the protein CASSTYLGRGPQHF.

This clonotype was seen only a few times. J is TRBJ2-5 and V is TRBV12-3 or TRBV12-4; D possibly corresponds to TRBD2 (5 bases). CDR3 length: 11 residues. V was pared by 3 bases and J by 14 bases, with 13 bases between. This CDR3 is CASSFGESPYF. The CDR3 nucleotides read TGTGCCAGCAGTTTTGGGGAGTCACCATACTTC.

The chain is built from TRBV7-9 and TRBJ2-2, with 11 bases lining up with TRBD2. Germline V gene data show CDR1 as SEHNR and CDR2 as FQNEAQ (reference sequence). This CDR3 region has 14 residues. V shed 6 bases, J shed 7 bases, and the junction held 4 bases outside the gene matches. CDR3 bases: TGTGCCAGCAGTCCGGGACTAGCGGTCGGGGAGCTGTTTTTT. Translated: CASSPGLAVGELFF.

This clonotype occurred many times. The V and J genes are TRBV12-3 or TRBV12-4 and TRBJ2-7, with a tentative D call TRBD1 (5 bases). The CDR3 covers 14 residues. With 5 bases removed from V and 6 bases from J, the gap between germline ends came to 17 bases. CDR3 nucleotides: TGTGCCAGCAGTCCCCCCAGCAGGGTTAGCGAGCAGTACTTC. Protein sequence: CASSPPSRVSEQYF.

This clonotype was counted ten times or more. This sequence joins TRBV20-1 and TRBJ2-7; a possible D gene is TRBD1 (5 bases). Germline CDR1 reads DFQATT; CDR2 reads SNEGSKA (reference sequence). Trimming removed 6 bases from V and 4 bases from J, with 19 bases in between. The CDR3 is 14 residues long. The CDR3: CSAQGPLGRYEQYF. CDR3 in DNA: TGCAGTGCGCAGGGTCCCCTCGGACGTTACGAGCAGTACTTC.

This clonotype has only a few counts. The V gene is TRBV21-1, the J gene TRBJ2-1; the table's D call, TRBD1, has no DNA check behind it. TRBV21-1 is termed a pseudogene. The CDR3 contains 12 residues. In nucleotides, the CDR3 is TGTGCCAGCAGCAACTGTAGGGGCGACACGCTCTTC. It encodes CASSNCRGDTLF.